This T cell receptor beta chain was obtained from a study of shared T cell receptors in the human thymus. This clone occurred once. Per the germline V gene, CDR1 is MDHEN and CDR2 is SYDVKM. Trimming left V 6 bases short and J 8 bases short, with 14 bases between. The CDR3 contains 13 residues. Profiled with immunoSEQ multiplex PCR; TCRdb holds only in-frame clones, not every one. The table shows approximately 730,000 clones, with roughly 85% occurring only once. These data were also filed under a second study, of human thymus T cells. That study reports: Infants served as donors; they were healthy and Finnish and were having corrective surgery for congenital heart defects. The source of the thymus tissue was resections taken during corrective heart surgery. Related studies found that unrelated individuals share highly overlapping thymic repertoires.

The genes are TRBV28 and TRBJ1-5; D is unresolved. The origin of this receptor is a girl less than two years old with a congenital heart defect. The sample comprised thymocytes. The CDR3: CASSLPYQEPQHF. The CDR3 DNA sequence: TGTGCCAGCAGCTTACCGTACCAGGAGCCCCAGCATTTT.